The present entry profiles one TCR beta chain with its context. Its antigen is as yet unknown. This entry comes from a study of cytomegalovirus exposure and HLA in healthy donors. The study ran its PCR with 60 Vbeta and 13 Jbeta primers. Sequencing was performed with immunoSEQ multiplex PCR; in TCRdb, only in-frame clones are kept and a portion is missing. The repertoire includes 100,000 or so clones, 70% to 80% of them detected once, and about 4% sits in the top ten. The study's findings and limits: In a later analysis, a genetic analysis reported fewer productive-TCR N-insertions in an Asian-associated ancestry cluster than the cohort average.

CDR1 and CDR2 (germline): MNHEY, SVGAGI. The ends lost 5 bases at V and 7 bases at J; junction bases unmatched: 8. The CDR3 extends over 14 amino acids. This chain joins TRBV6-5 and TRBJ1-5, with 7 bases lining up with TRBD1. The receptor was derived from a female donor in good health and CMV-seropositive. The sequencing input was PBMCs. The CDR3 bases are TGTGCCAGCAGTAGAACAGGGGAAGGACAGCCCCAGCATTTT. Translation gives CASSRTGEGQPQHF.